This T cell receptor beta chain stems from a study of T cells in Graves' hyperthyroidism and ophthalmopathy. Researchers amplified the TCR beta CDR3 regions from RNA transcripts. Researchers ran a first-round RT-PCR on the TCR CDR3 using the HTBI primer set. TCRdb recomputed calls from the multiplex PCR reads with MiXCR, one row per CDR3 protein. The table lists approximately 620,000 distinct CDR3 sequences, roughly a sixth of them singletons, with 3% to 4% in the top ten. CDR3 length: 15 residues. Trimming took 5 bases from V and 7 from J; bases not matched to a gene: 9. Germline V gives CDR1 SNHLY, CDR2 FYNNEI.

J is TRBJ2-3 and V is TRBV2, with 10 positions matching TRBD2. The sequenced sample was blood. The TCR sequence derives from a woman in her forties with Graves' ophthalmopathy. The CDR3 loop reads CASSREGLAINTQYF. The CDR3 bases are TGTGCCAGCAGTCGAGAGGGACTAGCGATAAATACGCAGTATTTT.